This T cell receptor beta chain was identified during a study of T cell responses to AZD1222 COVID-19 vaccine. Findings and caveats of the study: Only five or six people who got AZD1222 tested seropositive at baseline. Samples come after the peak T cell response, not at day 14.

Notes on this clone: Its cognate antigen is unknown.

Repertoires were generated with immunoSEQ multiplex PCR, while TCRdb's copy carries only in-frame clones and drops some. Here the sample spans 150,000 to 200,000 clones, 80% to 95% being singletons. Here the sequenced sample was peripheral blood, taken on day 0 of AZD1222 vaccination. The receptor was derived from an adult in good health.

The CDR3 loop is CASSLLQGAGQPQHF. Here the CDR3 DNA reads TGTGCCAGCAGTTTATTACAGGGGGCTGGTCAGCCCCAGCATTTT. The chain has TRBV28 and TRBJ1-5; TRBD1 matches at 9 bases. This CDR3 has 15 residues. Germline V gene data show CDR1 as MDHEN and CDR2 as SYDVKM. With V trimmed by 1 base and J by 6 bases, 4 bases remained unmatched.